One and the same sample provided the 10 T cell receptor beta chains below, sequenced in a study of Ad26.COV2.S vaccination and SARS-CoV-2 variants. TCRdb keeps only in-frame clones here, not all; method: immunoSEQ multiplex PCR. The sample contains 290,000 or so clones, approximately 89% of which appear only once. The treatment was: roughly 20 received Ad26.COV2.S at low or high dose, single or two shots; five or six received placebo; per-sample allocation not given. Following the first vaccine or placebo injection, samples were taken on day 63. Sequences were derived from peripheral blood, sampled in a trial of Ad26.COV2.S vaccine versus placebo. Every receptor here comes from a person aged 18-60 years who received the Ad26.COV2.S COVID-19 vaccine or a placebo.

The CDR3 sequence: CASGVRPSGDTQYF. In nucleotides, the CDR3 is TGTGCCAGCGGGGTGAGGCCCTCCGGAGATACGCAGTATTTT. This rearrangement joins TRBV11-2 to TRBJ2-3; D unclear. Germline CDR1 reads SGHAT; CDR2 reads FQNNGV. The V end lost 8 bases, the J end lost 5 bases, and 17 bases lay between the germline ends. This CDR3 has 14 amino acids.

V and J are TRBV19 and TRBJ2-7; TRBD2 aligns across 8 bases. Trimming removed 10 bases from V and 4 bases from J; junction bases left unmatched: 12. The CDR3 is 14 amino acids. Looked up from germline, CDR1 is LNHDA and CDR2 is SQIVND (reference sequence). The CDR3 here is CATAAGGRGYEQYF. The CDR3 DNA follows: TGTGCCACCGCCGCGGGGGGCCGGGGGTACGAGCAGTACTTC. The full variable domain, rest sourced from reference TRBV19 and TRBJ2-7, is DGGITQSPKYLFRKEGQNVTLSCEQNLNHDAMYWYRQDPGQGLRLIYYSQIVNDFQKGDIAEGYSVSREKKESFPLTVTSAQKNPTAFYLCATAAGGRGYEQYFGPGTRLTVT.

The rearrangement uses TRBV7-9 and TRBJ1-2, with TRBD1 as a possible D gene (6 bases). Germline values: CDR1 SEHNR, CDR2 FQNEAQ (reference sequence). The CDR3 length is 14 residues. V was clipped by 3 bases and J by 8 bases, with 16 bases between them. The CDR3 coding sequence is TGTGCCAGCAGCTTTTCAGGGGCAAGCGGGGGCTACACCTTC. It is translated as CASSFSGASGGYTF.

The chain uses TRBV5-1 and TRBJ1-2; D remains ambiguous. The CDR3 runs to 14 residues. V lost 2 bases to trimming and J lost 4 bases, with 12 bases between them. Germline values: CDR1 SGHRS, CDR2 YFSETQ. This chain's CDR3 is CASSFDGLSYGYTF. CDR3 DNA sequence: TGCGCCAGCAGCTTCGACGGACTTAGCTATGGCTACACCTTC. The full variable domain, rest sourced from reference TRBV5-1 and TRBJ1-2, is KAGVTQTPRYLIKTRGQQVTLSCSPISGHRSVSWYQQTPGQGLQFLFEYFSETQRNKGNFPGRFSGRQFSNSRSEMNVSTLELGDSALYLCASSFDGLSYGYTFGSGTRLTVV.

The chain recombines TRBV6-2 or TRBV6-3 with TRBJ2-7, with 9 positions matching TRBD1. In germline, CDR1 is MNHEY, CDR2 SVGEGT. This CDR3 has 14 residues. V shed 6 bases and J 2 bases; nucleotides not matched to a gene: 5. The CDR3 DNA is TGTGCCAGCAGCCTGGGACAGGGAACCTACGAGCAGTACTTC. It is translated as CASSLGQGTYEQYF.

This clone was picked up one time. This chain joins TRBV4-1 and TRBJ1-2, with D maybe TRBD1 (6 bases). The V end lost 1 base, the J end lost 7 bases, and 10 bases lay between the germline ends. This CDR3 comprises 13 residues. The germline V gene has CDR1 MGHRA and CDR2 YSYEKL. The CDR3 DNA reads as TGCGCCAGCAGCCAAGCAGGGGAGGGTGGCTACACCTTC. Translating gives CASSQAGEGGYTF.

This clone was counted a few times. CDR3 residues: CASSTSGGNEQFF. The CDR3 region has the DNA TGTGCCAGTAGTACTAGCGGGGGGAATGAGCAGTTCTTC. J is TRBJ2-1 and V is TRBV19, with 11 bases fitting TRBD2. The CDR3 contains 13 residues. CDR1 is LNHDA and CDR2 is SQIVND in the germline V gene (reference sequence). V was pared by 4 bases and J by 7 bases, with 0 bases of the junction left unmatched.

This rearrangement joins TRBV27 to TRBJ2-7, with D hard to call. CDR1 and CDR2 from the germline V gene are MNHEY and SMNVEV (reference sequence). V was pared by 6 bases and J by 6 bases, with 9 bases between. The CDR3 length is 11 residues. The CDR3 DNA sequence: TGTGCCAGCAGCCAAGGAGCCGAGCAGTACTTC. Protein sequence: CASSQGAEQYF.

The chain combines TRBV6-5 with TRBJ1-3; D is uncertain. Per the germline V gene, CDR1 is MNHEY and CDR2 is SVGAGI. The CDR3 spans 14 residues. Between the trimmed V and J ends, which lost 2 bases and 0 bases, there was a span of 5 bases. In nucleotides, the CDR3 is TGTGCCAGCAGTTACGGGTCCTCTGGAAACACCATATATTTT. It is translated as CASSYGSSGNTIYF.

This clone has just a few counts. This chain joins TRBV5-4 and TRBJ2-6; a possible D gene is TRBD2 (5 bases). With 4 bases removed from V and 0 bases from J, the gap between germline ends came to 8 bases. Germline-derived CDR1 and CDR2 are SGHNT and YYREEE (reference sequence). The CDR3 covers 15 residues. The CDR3 loop reads CASSEGVSGANVLTF. CDR3 DNA sequence: TGTGCCAGCAGCGAGGGAGTCTCTGGGGCCAACGTCCTGACTTTC. Complete variable domain (other parts from reference TRBV5-4 and TRBJ2-6): ETGVTQSPTHLIKTRGQQVTLRCSSQSGHNTVSWYQQALGQGPQFIFQYYREEENGRGNFPPRFSGLQFPNYSSELNVNALELDDSALYLCASSEGVSGANVLTFGAGSRLTVL.